Sequencing of this TCR beta chain was carried out in a study of T-cell memory formation after mild COVID-19. General study findings and limits: Memory sampled before infection contained some responding clones, suggesting cross-reactive memory joined. CD4/CD8 balance characterized clones contracting day 15 to 85, and CD4+ skew characterized later expanders.

CDR3 length: 12 residues. Germline V CDR1 and CDR2: SNHLY, FYNNEI. V was shortened by 5 bases and J by 8 bases, with 12 bases between the two germline ends. TCRdb analysed the 5' RACE reads with MiXCR anew, one entry per CDR3 protein. The sample holds over 350,000 distinct CDR3 sequences, roughly 24% seen once. Of note for this clonotype: Its matching antigen is unknown.

The sequenced sample was PBMCs or a T cell subset sorted from them (not recorded which). The sequence came from an adult woman who had mild COVID-19 (a few samples of this study predate the infection). Cell type and time point are not known. The rearrangement joins TRBV2 to TRBJ1-1, with a weak D call TRBD1 (6 bases). Written as DNA, the CDR3 is TGTGCCAGCAGTTCCGGGACACCAGAAGCTTTCTTT. Its protein product is CASSSGTPEAFF. Based on the CDR3 plus reference TRBV2 and TRBJ1-1, the full variable domain is EPEVTQTPSHQVTQMGQEVILRCVPISNHLYFYWYRQILGQKVEFLVSFYNNEISEKSEIFDDQFSVERPDGSNFTLKIRSTKLEDSAMYFCASSSGTPEAFFGQGTRLTVV.